Listed below are T cell receptor beta chains from one sample, sequenced in a study of T cells expressing NK-cell markers. TCRdb reanalyzed the 5' RACE reads and collapses them to one entry per CDR3 protein, without DNA. Here the sample table reports about 410,000 distinct CDR3 sequences. Sequences were obtained from blood T cells: a sorted CD56 or NKG2C T cell subset, CD4+ or CD8+ T cells, or bulk PBMC T cells (not recorded which). The receptor set was obtained from a woman aged 45-65 years in good health. CDR3s include the opening cysteine and the closing phenylalanine or tryptophan.

TRBV11-2,TRBJ2-2,CASSRTANGELFF
TRBV5-1,TRBJ2-1,CASSSGGPEQFF
TRBV11-2,TRBJ2-5,CASSLDSGPRETQYF
TRBV29-1,TRBJ2-7,CSVGGLGEQYF
TRBV5-1,TRBJ2-1,CASSLLTSSYNEQFF
TRBV7-3,TRBJ2-2,CASSWGLGGEELFF
TRBV20-1,TRBJ1-2,CSARILGNYGYTF
TRBV6-5,TRBJ2-5,CASSYASRKETQYF
TRBV30,TRBJ1-1,CAWSVGRWESEAFF
TRBV14,TRBJ2-1,CASSPRGTSVYNEQFF
TRBV2,TRBJ2-5,CASSQTGWETQYF
TRBV7-2,TRBJ2-7,CASSSPGQRREQYF
TRBV12-3/TRBV12-4,TRBJ2-5,CASLGQTETQYF
TRBV4-1,TRBJ1-4,CASSHDPQGSNEKLFF
TRBV2,TRBJ2-1,CASRVLAGGIDEQFF
TRBV5-6,TRBJ1-2,CASSLGELSNYGYTF
TRBV11-2,TRBJ1-2,CASSFRGGYTF
TRBV7-9,TRBJ1-1,CASSSTGSGTEAFF
TRBV15,TRBJ2-2,CATSRDLANTGELFF
TRBV25-1,TRBJ1-1,CASSELAKSNTEAFF
TRBV3-1,TRBJ2-3,CASSPDREPLTDTQYF
TRBV29-1,TRBJ1-5,CSVRDSPLGPQHF
TRBV6-1,TRBJ2-5,CASSELAGGQETQYF
TRBV27,TRBJ2-7,CASCRTDRASEQYF
TRBV12-3/TRBV12-4,TRBJ1-5,CASSRQGGRNQPQHF
TRBV30,TRBJ1-1,CAWSVPGDILRNTEAFF
TRBV20-1,TRBJ1-5,CSAKGDRQPQHF
TRBV12-3/TRBV12-4,TRBJ1-6,CASTPSEASPLHF
TRBV25-1,TRBJ1-5,CASSVSFEPQHF
TRBV5-1,TRBJ2-5,CASIAHTQGVHQETQYF
TRBV5-1,TRBJ2-1,CASSLGGTRRTYNEQFF
TRBV2,TRBJ2-3,CASSQSITRTDTQYF
TRBV12-3/TRBV12-4,TRBJ1-5,CASSSSGGVAPQHF
TRBV5-1,TRBJ2-4,CASSGGETKNIQYF
TRBV5-1,TRBJ2-1,CASTPPGQAPSEQFF
TRBV20-1,TRBJ2-1,CSARGVGANEQFF
TRBV30,TRBJ2-1,CAWSVRWESSNEQFF
TRBV5-1,TRBJ1-6,CASSLEVNSPLHF
TRBV27,TRBJ1-4,CASSYLSRGAQATNEKLFF
TRBV11-2,TRBJ2-1,CASFHPIAGVRNEQFF
TRBV29-1,TRBJ1-1,CSVAGTSRGVTEAFF
TRBV4-1,TRBJ2-1,CASSQPGLAGGSYNEQFF
TRBV12-3/TRBV12-4,TRBJ2-7,CASYYTIEGEQYF
TRBV9,TRBJ2-6,CASSEITPSGANVLTF
TRBV6-1,TRBJ1-2,CASQRATNYGYTF